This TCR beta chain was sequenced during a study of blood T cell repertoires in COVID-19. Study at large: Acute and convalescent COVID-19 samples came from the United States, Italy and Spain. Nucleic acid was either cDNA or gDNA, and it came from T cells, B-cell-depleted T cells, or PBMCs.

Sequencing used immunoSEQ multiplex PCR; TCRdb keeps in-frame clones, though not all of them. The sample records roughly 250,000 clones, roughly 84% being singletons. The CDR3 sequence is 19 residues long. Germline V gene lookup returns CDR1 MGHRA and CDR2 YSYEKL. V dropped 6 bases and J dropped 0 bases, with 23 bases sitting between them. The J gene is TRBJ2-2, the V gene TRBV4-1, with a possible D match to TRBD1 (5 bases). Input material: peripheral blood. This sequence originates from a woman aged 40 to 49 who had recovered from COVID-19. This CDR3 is CASRPADSTYHSNTGELFF. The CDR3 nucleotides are TGCGCCAGCAGACCAGCCGACAGTACCTATCACTCGAACACCGGGGAGCTGTTTTTT.